The clone carrying this T cell receptor beta chain showed up just once. Its target is unknown. V was clipped by 0 bases and J by 0 bases, with 9 bases between them. This CDR3 region has 16 residues. CDR1 is SGHRS and CDR2 is YFSETQ in the germline V gene. The sample is drawn from a study of T cell repertoires in cytomegalovirus infection. Study-level information: Indications of both CMV infection and matching HLA type were provided by public TCR beta signatures.

TCRdb processed the reads anew with MiXCR; each CDR3 protein has one entry. The table lists some 800,000 distinct CDR3 sequences, about 28% of them singletons. The sequencing here drew on cultured CD8+ T cells from PBMCs, taken from culture after CMV antigen stimulation. The V gene is TRBV5-1, the J gene TRBJ2-2; D might be TRBD2 (6 bases). The TCR originated in a human donor in good health (CMV status not recorded). Some clones in this sample may be carry-over from other donors' samples. CDR3 sequence reads: CASSLELAANTGELFF. In DNA, the CDR3 is TGCGCCAGCAGCTTGGAGTTAGCGGCGAACACCGGGGAGCTGTTTTTT.